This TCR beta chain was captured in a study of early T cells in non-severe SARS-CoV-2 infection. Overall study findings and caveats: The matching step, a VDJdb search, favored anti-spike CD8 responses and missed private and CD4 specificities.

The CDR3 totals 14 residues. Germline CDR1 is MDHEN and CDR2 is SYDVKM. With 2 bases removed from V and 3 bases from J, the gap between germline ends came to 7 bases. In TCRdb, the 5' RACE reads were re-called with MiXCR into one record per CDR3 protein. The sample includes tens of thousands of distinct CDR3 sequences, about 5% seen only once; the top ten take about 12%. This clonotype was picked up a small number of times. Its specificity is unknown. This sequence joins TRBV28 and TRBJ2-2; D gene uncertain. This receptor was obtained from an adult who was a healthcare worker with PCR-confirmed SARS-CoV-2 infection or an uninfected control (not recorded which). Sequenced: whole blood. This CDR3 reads CASSLIGDTGELFF. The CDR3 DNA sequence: TGTGCCAGCAGTTTAATTGGGGACACCGGGGAGCTGTTTTTT.